Sequencing of this T cell receptor beta chain was carried out in a study of cytomegalovirus exposure and HLA in healthy donors. Points from the study as a whole: TCR beta V segments were, for the most part, productive about 87% or about 30% of the time in an earlier analysis.

Participants comprised healthy donors of bone marrow. On this clone itself: Its antigen is unknown.

Deletions cut 0 bases from V and 0 bases from J, with 3 bases between. Germline V gene sequence: CDR1 LGHNA, CDR2 YSLEER. The CDR3 has 14 amino acids. PCR employed 60 Vbeta and 13 Jbeta primers. The protocol was immunoSEQ multiplex PCR, while the TCRdb copy is restricted to in-frame clones and leaves out a portion. Of approximately 110,000 clones listed, about 83% are singletons. The receptor comes from a female donor in good health and CMV-seropositive. This rearrangement joins TRBV4-3 to TRBJ1-3; D gene uncertain. Sample: PBMCs. The CDR3 here is CASSQDYSGNTIYF. The CDR3 coding sequence is TGCGCCAGCAGCCAAGACTACTCTGGAAACACCATATATTTT.